The 32 T cell receptor beta chains below all came from one sample that was sequenced in a study of blood T cell repertoires in COVID-19. Here immunoSEQ multiplex PCR was the method, and the copy in TCRdb shows in-frame clones only, minus some. The sample holds roughly 160,000 clones, 79% seen once. Sequenced material: peripheral blood. The source of these receptors is an older woman with COVID-19, enrolled during active disease.

V and J are TRBV28 and TRBJ2-1, with a weak D call TRBD2 (5 bases). Germline V gives CDR1 MDHEN, CDR2 SYDVKM. Trimming left V 1 base short and J 8 bases short, with 15 bases between. The CDR3 covers 15 residues. This CDR3 reads CASSLSSLASYEQFF. CDR3 nucleotide sequence: TGTGCCAGCAGTTTATCCTCTCTAGCTTCCTATGAGCAGTTCTTC.

The chain couples TRBV6-5 to TRBJ2-5, with TRBD2 matching over 9 bases. CDR1 and CDR2 (germline): MNHEY, SVGAGI. The junction had 12 bases not matched to a gene; V was cut back by 11 bases and J by 5 bases. The length of the CDR3 is 14 residues. The CDR3 spells CARGGGQGRETQYF. In DNA form, the CDR3 reads TGTGCCCGCGGGGGGGGGCAGGGGAGGGAGACCCAGTACTTC.

The V call is TRBV10-2, the J call TRBJ2-3; possible D gene TRBD2, 6 bases. CDR3 size: 13 residues. The V end lost 8 bases, the J end lost 2 bases, and 11 bases lay between the germline ends. Germline V lookup: CDR1 WSHSY, CDR2 SAAADI. The CDR3 protein is CASAGSYTDTQYF. Here the CDR3 DNA reads TGCGCCAGCGCGGGATCCTACACAGATACGCAGTATTTT.

This chain joins TRBV15 and TRBJ2-7, with no clear D. The CDR3 is 15 amino acids. The germline V gene has CDR1 LNHNV and CDR2 YYDKDF (reference sequence). Trimming took off 0 bases at V and 3 bases at J, with 12 bases between the two ends. CDR3 coding DNA: TGTGCCACCAGCAGAGAAGCAGGATACAACTACGAGCAGTACGTC. Amino acid sequence: CATSREAGYNYEQYV.

V gene TRBV14 combines with J gene TRBJ1-1, with TRBD1 matching 12 bases. Looked up from germline, CDR1 is SGHDN and CDR2 is FVKESK. The V segment lost 0 bases and the J segment 5 bases; nucleotides outside the gene matches: 10. The CDR3 is made up of 18 amino acids. CDR3 amino acids: CASSQDSTGQGAATEAFF. In DNA, the CDR3 is TGTGCCAGCAGCCAAGATAGCACGGGACAGGGGGCCGCGACTGAAGCTTTCTTT.

In nucleotides, the CDR3 is TGTGCCAGCCGAGGTAGGACAGGGAGTGACTCACCCCTCCACTTT. It yields the protein CASRGRTGSDSPLHF. V and J are TRBV2 and TRBJ1-6; 8 bases map to TRBD1. The germline V gene has CDR1 SNHLY and CDR2 FYNNEI. The CDR3 spans 15 residues. V trimming: 8 bases; J trimming: 10 bases; junction bases outside the gene matches: 13.

The chain has TRBV11-2 and TRBJ1-2; possible D gene TRBD1, 6 bases. The CDR3 loop spans 13 amino acids. CDR1 and CDR2 from the germline V gene are SGHAT and FQNNGV. Trimming took 3 bases from V and 5 from J, leaving 10 bases between them. For the CDR3, the DNA is TGTGCCAGCAGCTTGAACAGGGATTATGGCTACACCTTC. Amino acid sequence: CASSLNRDYGYTF.

The chain uses TRBV7-5 and TRBJ2-7; TRBD2 is the table's D call and was not checked against the DNA. TRBV7-5 counts as a pseudogene. The CDR3 totals 15 residues. CDR3 sequence reads: CARSSRSVAGYEQYV. The CDR3 bases are TGTGCCAGAAGCTCTCGTTCGGTAGCGGGGTACGAGCAGTACGTC.

V is TRBV27 and J is TRBJ1-1; D is perhaps TRBD1 (6 bases). The V gene lost 9 bases and the J gene lost 1 base, with 9 bases spanning the gap. Per germline, CDR1 MNHEY and CDR2 SMNVEV (reference sequence). The CDR3 runs to 12 residues. CDR3 residues: CASRTENTEAFF. DNA of the CDR3: TGTGCCAGTAGGACAGAGAACACTGAAGCTTTCTTT.

The chain links TRBV7-3 to TRBJ1-2; perhaps TRBD1 as D (5 bases). V dropped 5 bases and J dropped 8 bases, with 15 bases sitting between them. Germline V gene data show CDR1 as SGHTA and CDR2 as FQGTGA. CDR3 length equals 13 residues. Here the CDR3 reads CASSLRQTEGYTF. DNA of the CDR3: TGTGCCAGCAGCCTCAGACAGACCGAGGGCTACACCTTC.

The rearrangement uses TRBV7-3 and TRBJ2-3, with D unresolved. Trimming left V 1 base short and J 1 base short, with 12 bases between. The CDR3 contains 16 residues. Germline assignment: CDR1 SGHTA and CDR2 FQGTGA. CDR3 protein: CASSLIPGEGTDTQYF. The DNA of the CDR3 is TGTGCCAGCAGCTTAATTCCTGGAGAGGGCACAGATACGCAGTATTTT.

The rearrangement links TRBV29-1 to TRBJ2-5, with 15 nucleotides matching TRBD2. After removal of 7 bases from V and 5 bases from J, the junction contained 17 bases not matched to a gene. CDR1 SQVTM and CDR2 ANQGSEA come from the germline V gene. The CDR3 is made up of 18 amino acids. Here the CDR3 DNA reads TGCAGCGCGAGGAGGACTAGCGGGAGGGCCGGTCCAAGGGAGACCCAGTACTTC. This gives the protein CSARRTSGRAGPRETQYF.

This rearrangement joins TRBV19 to TRBJ2-7; D not resolved. CDR1 is LNHDA, CDR2 SQIVND, per germline (reference sequence). The CDR3 contains 14 residues. V shed 2 bases and J shed 3 bases, with 11 bases lying between them. CDR3 sequence (DNA): TGTGCCAGTAGTATAAGTGTAGCCAGCTACGAGCAGTACTTC. Protein sequence: CASSISVASYEQYF.

The chain recombines TRBV7-3 with TRBJ2-6; possible D gene TRBD1, 5 bases. Per germline, CDR1 SGHTA and CDR2 FQGTGA. The CDR3 loop spans 17 amino acids. Trimming removed 5 bases at V and 4 bases at J, with 18 bases between. The CDR3 DNA reads as TGTGCCAGCAGCCCCTACCCCAGGGCCGCCGGGGCCAACGTCCTGACTTTC. Its protein is CASSPYPRAAGANVLTF. Together with reference TRBV7-3 and TRBJ2-6, the CDR3 gives the full variable domain: GAGVSQTPSNKVTEKGKYVELRCDPISGHTALYWYRQSLGQGPEFLIYFQGTGAADDSGLPNDRFFAVRPEGSVSTLKIQRTERGDSAVYLCASSPYPRAAGANVLTFGAGSRLTVL.

CDR3: CASSLGQANEQFF. The CDR3 nucleotides read TGCGCCAGCAGCTTGGGACAGGCCAATGAGCAGTTCTTC. The V and J genes are TRBV5-1 and TRBJ2-1, with TRBD1 as a possible D gene (6 bases). CDR1 SGHRS and CDR2 YFSETQ come from the germline V gene. This CDR3 is built from 13 residues. V was shortened by 0 bases and J by 6 bases, with 7 bases between the two germline ends.

The chain combines TRBV7-9 with TRBJ1-6; tentative D call: TRBD1 (5 bases). Germline V CDR1 and CDR2: SEHNR, FQNEAQ (reference sequence). This CDR3 region has 13 residues. V was pared by 1 base and J by 8 bases, with 6 bases between. CDR3 protein: CASSLEGDSPLHF. In nucleotides, the CDR3 is TGTGCCAGCAGCTTAGAAGGGGATTCACCCCTCCACTTT.

This chain links TRBV19 with TRBJ2-7, with 7 bases matching TRBD1. J gave up 7 bases and V 5 bases, and 11 bases lay outside the gene matches. In germline, CDR1 is LNHDA, CDR2 SQIVND (reference sequence). This CDR3 spans 14 amino acids. The CDR3 DNA reads TGTGCCAGTAGTGTGGCAACAGGGGCAGGAGAGCAGTACTTC. This sequence encodes CASSVATGAGEQYF.

The chain recombines TRBV7-2 with TRBJ2-1; possibly TRBD1 for D (6 bases). There are 14 residues in the CDR3. The V end lost 1 base, the J end lost 7 bases, and 11 bases lay between the germline ends. Germline lookup yields CDR1 SGHTA and CDR2 FQGNSA. The CDR3 here is CASSLGGLGNEQFF. The CDR3 DNA reads as TGTGCCAGCAGCTTAGGGGGGCTGGGTAATGAGCAGTTCTTC.

The chain is built from TRBV28 and TRBJ1-1; tentatively, D is TRBD1 (6 bases). V lost 7 bases and J lost 0, with 18 bases in between. The CDR3 extends over 16 amino acids. Germline CDR1 MDHEN, CDR2 SYDVKM. The CDR3 nucleotides are TGTGCCAGCAACCTTAAGGGGGTAGACTTGAACACTGAAGCTTTCTTT. Amino acids: CASNLKGVDLNTEAFF.

This clone was seen only once. The chain combines TRBV19 with TRBJ1-1, with a tentative D call TRBD1 (5 bases). Trimming stripped 9 bases from V and 3 bases from J, with 14 bases between. The CDR3 length is 13 residues. Germline loops: CDR1 LNHDA, CDR2 SQIVND (reference sequence). The CDR3 loop is CASRRPGDTEAFF. DNA of the CDR3: TGTGCCAGCCGACGGCCGGGGGACACTGAAGCTTTCTTT.

This clone has more than one count but fewer than ten. The chain combines TRBV6-2 or TRBV6-3 with TRBJ2-3; 10 nucleotides line up with TRBD2. The J segment lost 2 bases and the V segment lost 5 bases, leaving 13 bases of the junction unmatched. The length of the CDR3 is 18 residues. Germline CDR1 MNHEY, CDR2 SVGEGT. CDR3: CASSKDPTGLAITDTQYF. As DNA, the CDR3 is TGTGCCAGCAGTAAAGACCCTACGGGACTAGCGATCACAGATACGCAGTATTTT.

The rearrangement uses TRBV3-1 (or the pseudogene TRBV3-2) and TRBJ2-3; TRBD2 agrees at 10 bases. From germline, CDR1 is LGHDT and CDR2 YNNKEL (reference sequence). V shed 4 bases, J shed 8 bases, and the junction held 9 bases outside the gene matches. CDR3 size: 15 residues. The CDR3 protein is CASSLRAGGVGTQYF. The CDR3 coding sequence is TGTGCCAGCAGCCTACGAGCGGGGGGGGTAGGTACGCAGTATTTT.

The chain combines TRBV2 with TRBJ1-1, with 8 bases lining up with TRBD1. CDR3 length: 12 amino acids. The germline CDR1 and CDR2 sequences are SNHLY and FYNNEI. Losses at the gene ends were 8 bases for V and 6 bases for J; bases not matched to a gene: 5. DNA of the CDR3: TGTGCCAGCCGGGTGGGACAGGCTGAAGCTTTCTTT. Encoded protein: CASRVGQAEAFF.

The chain carries TRBV19 and TRBJ2-1; 10 bases fit TRBD2. With 5 bases clipped from V and 7 bases from J, the junction kept 14 bases outside the gene matches. The CDR3 is 17 amino acids. Germline CDR1 is LNHDA and CDR2 is SQIVND (reference sequence). The CDR3 loop is CASSLSGGGFLKNEQFF. CDR3 nucleotides: TGTGCCAGTAGTCTGAGCGGGGGGGGATTCTTAAAGAATGAGCAGTTCTTC.

The chain joins TRBV2 to TRBJ2-7; D is perhaps TRBD2 (6 bases). V gave up 4 bases and J gave up 4 bases, with 23 bases separating them. Germline CDR1 is SNHLY and CDR2 is FYNNEI. The CDR3 is 17 amino acids. CDR3 coding DNA: TGTGCCAGCAGTGGTATTAGGCAGGGACTTTCTCCTTACGAGCAGTACGTC. This sequence encodes CASSGIRQGLSPYEQYV.

The rearrangement links TRBV6-1 to TRBJ1-6, with TRBD1 matching 7 bases. Germline CDR1 MNHNS, CDR2 SASEGT. This CDR3 is 13 amino acids long. The V gene end was trimmed by 2 bases and the J gene end by 11 bases; junction bases not matched to a gene: 3. The CDR3 DNA sequence: TGTGCCAGCAGTGAATCGACAGGGCCACCCCTCCACTTT. Residues: CASSESTGPPLHF.

This sequence joins TRBV7-2 and TRBJ2-5, with D perhaps TRBD2 (5 bases). The CDR3 is made up of 12 amino acids. V gave up 5 bases and J gave up 5 bases, with 9 bases separating them. Germline V gene data show CDR1 as SGHTA and CDR2 as FQGNSA. The CDR3 spells CASSTTGETQYF. CDR3 coding DNA: TGTGCCAGCAGCACTACGGGGGAGACCCAGTACTTC.

This chain uses TRBV27 with TRBJ1-5; 7 bases are shared with TRBD1. Germline V CDR1 and CDR2: MNHEY, SMNVEV (reference sequence). The V and J ends lost 4 bases and 5 bases, in that order; junction bases with no gene match: 20. This CDR3 contains 19 residues. The CDR3 reads CASSSLGRQGQTSYQPQHF. CDR3 sequence (DNA): TGTGCCAGCAGTTCTCTGGGAAGACAGGGACAGACCTCGTATCAGCCCCAGCATTTT.

This chain connects TRBV25-1 to TRBJ1-2; possible D gene TRBD1, 5 bases. Germline V gene sequence: CDR1 MGHDK, CDR2 SYGVNS. Trimming stripped 3 bases from V and 8 bases from J, with 19 bases between. This CDR3 is built from 15 residues. The CDR3 spells CASSDDPRWGGGYTF. CDR3 DNA sequence: TGTGCCAGCAGTGACGACCCTCGATGGGGGGGAGGCTACACCTTC.

V usage is TRBV12-3 or TRBV12-4 and J usage is TRBJ1-5; no reliable D call. This CDR3 contains 12 residues. V was shortened by 3 bases and J by 4 bases, with 4 bases between the two germline ends. The CDR3 DNA reads as TGTGCCAGCAGTTTTCAGAATCAGCCCCAGCATTTT. It encodes CASSFQNQPQHF.

In its sample, this clone was seen a few times. The chain carries TRBV5-1 and TRBJ1-2; TRBD1 matches 7 bases. The germline CDR1 and CDR2 sequences are SGHRS and YFSETQ. V lost 4 bases, J lost 4 bases, and 10 bases stayed unmatched. The CDR3 extends over 15 amino acids. The CDR3 nucleotides read TGCGCCAGCAGCGGCGGGACAGCCTCCCTCTATGGCTACACCTTC. Encoded protein: CASSGGTASLYGYTF.

The rearrangement links TRBV6-5 to TRBJ1-1; D is undetermined. This CDR3 comprises 11 residues. Germline CDR1 is MNHEY and CDR2 is SVGAGI. Trimming took off 5 bases at V and 9 bases at J, with 10 bases between the two ends. The CDR3 is CASSTREKAFF. Written as DNA, the CDR3 is TGTGCCAGCAGTACACGGGAGAAAGCTTTCTTT.